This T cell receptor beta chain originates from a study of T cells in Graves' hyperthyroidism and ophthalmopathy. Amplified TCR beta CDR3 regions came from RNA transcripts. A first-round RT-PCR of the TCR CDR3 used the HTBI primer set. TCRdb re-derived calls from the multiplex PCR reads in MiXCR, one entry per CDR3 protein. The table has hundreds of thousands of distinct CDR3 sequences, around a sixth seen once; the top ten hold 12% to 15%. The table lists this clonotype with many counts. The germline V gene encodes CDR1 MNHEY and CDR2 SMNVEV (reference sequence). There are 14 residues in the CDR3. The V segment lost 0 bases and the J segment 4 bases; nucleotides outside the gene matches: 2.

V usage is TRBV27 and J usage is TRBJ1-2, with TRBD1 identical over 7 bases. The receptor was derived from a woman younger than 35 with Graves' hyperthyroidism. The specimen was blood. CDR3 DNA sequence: TGTGCCAGCAGTTTATCAGACAGGGTCTATGGCTACACCTTC. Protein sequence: CASSLSDRVYGYTF.